What follows is one T cell receptor beta chain and its context. The antigen is unknown. Clinical symptoms, serum thyroxine, TRAb, thyroid ultrasound and orbital computed tomography informed diagnoses. Fresh peripheral blood, around 9.3 ml, was the source of the PBMCs. This entry comes from a study of T cells in Graves' hyperthyroidism and ophthalmopathy. This CDR3 region has 13 residues. With 3 bases removed from V and 4 bases from J, the gap between germline ends came to 9 bases. CDR1 is MNHEY and CDR2 is SMNVEV in the germline V gene (reference sequence). The study, taken as a whole, reports: Blood also carried most thyroid clonotypes expanded above 0.001.

The TCR beta CDR3 regions underwent amplification using RNA transcripts as the source. First-round RT-PCR of the TCR CDR3 relied on the HTBI primer set. TCRdb fed the multiplex PCR reads into MiXCR, producing one record per CDR3 protein. This table has 350,000 to 400,000 distinct CDR3 sequences, about 15% appearing once. This rearrangement joins TRBV27 to TRBJ1-2; D might be TRBD1 (6 bases). This TCR derives from a woman aged 25 to 39 with Graves' hyperthyroidism. Sample: blood. CDR3: CASSLQGFYGYTF. The DNA of the CDR3 is TGTGCCAGCAGTTTGCAGGGGTTCTATGGCTACACCTTC.